This is a list of T cell receptor beta chains from one sample in a study of CD8 T cells in ankylosing spondylitis. Each CDR3 protein gets one entry after TCRdb re-called the 5' RACE reads with MiXCR. Among hundreds of thousands of distinct CDR3 sequences listed, roughly 32% were seen once. Sequenced: blood, either unsorted or a sorted T cell fraction (not recorded which). All receptors derive from a male donor with ankylosing spondylitis or in good health (not recorded which). Both conserved end residues are part of each CDR3. The D gene is left open where the match is weak. Clone size is given for some rows only: seen once, a few or many times, or a class if the clone is expanded.

D,size,V,J,DNA,CDR3
-,few,TRBV7-2,TRBJ2-5,TGTGCCAGCAGACTAACCCCGGAGAGAGAGACCCAGTACTTC,CASRLTPERETQYF
TRBD1,-,TRBV12-3/TRBV12-4,TRBJ1-4,TGTGCCAGCAGTCACAGGGGGCGCGTTGAAAAACTGTTTTTT,CASSHRGRVEKLFF
-,-,TRBV5-1,TRBJ2-7,TGCGCCAGCAAGGTGGAAATTGGCTTCGAGCAGTACTTC,CASKVEIGFEQYF
-,-,TRBV12-3/TRBV12-4,TRBJ2-5,TGTGCCAGCAGCCCCGGATCAGGAGAGACCCAGTACTTC,CASSPGSGETQYF
-,once,TRBV5-1,TRBJ2-5,TGCGCCAGCAGCTTGTTGGACGGATCCCAAGAGACCCAGTACTTC,CASSLLDGSQETQYF
-,few,TRBV20-1,TRBJ1-1,TGCAGTGCTAGAGATGGCGGGGTCAGGGGACACACTGAAGCTTTCTTT,CSARDGGVRGHTEAFF
-,few,TRBV20-1,TRBJ2-1,TGCAGTGCTAGAGTAGGCGCGGTTGAGCAGTTCTTC,CSARVGAVEQFF
-,-,TRBV12-3/TRBV12-4,TRBJ2-7,TGTGCCAGCAGTATGCGGCCCGGAGGTTACGAGCAGTACTTC,CASSMRPGGYEQYF
-,-,TRBV5-1,TRBJ2-3,TGCGCCAGCAGCCAGGCAGGTTTCGGGGGGCCCTCTAACACAGATACGCAGTATTTT,CASSQAGFGGPSNTDTQYF
-,many,TRBV20-1,TRBJ2-6,TGCAGTGCGCCCTGGATAGAGTCTGGGGCCAACGTCCTGACTTTC,CSAPWIESGANVLTF
TRBD2,-,TRBV5-1,TRBJ2-3,TGCGCCAGCAGCTTGGCTAGCGGGGGAGCTAGCACAGATACGCAGTATTTT,CASSLASGGASTDTQYF
-,-,TRBV6-5,TRBJ2-5,TGTGCCAGCAGTTTTATAAGGGGCGAGACCCAGTACTTC,CASSFIRGETQYF
-,-,TRBV20-1,TRBJ2-3,TGCAGTGCTAGAGATTCCCATACGCAGTATTTT,CSARDSHTQYF
-,-,TRBV20-1,TRBJ1-1,TGCAGTGCTAGAAGCCAGGGCAACACTGAAGCTTTCTTT,CSARSQGNTEAFF
TRBD1,few,TRBV13,TRBJ2-1,TGTGCCAGCAGCTTACCGGACAGGGGGCCAGGTGAGCAGTTCTTC,CASSLPDRGPGEQFF
-,-,TRBV19,TRBJ1-5,TGTGCCAGTACCACCACGGCGGGATTAGATCAGCCCCAGCATTTT,CASTTTAGLDQPQHF
TRBD1,few,TRBV12-3/TRBV12-4,TRBJ1-1,TGTGCCAGCAGTTTTGACAGGGACACTGAAGCTTTCTTT,CASSFDRDTEAFF
-,-,TRBV5-1,TRBJ1-1,TGCGCCAGCAGCTTGGGGCAGGGGTTGGGCACTGAAGCTTTCTTT,CASSLGQGLGTEAFF
-,-,TRBV11-2,TRBJ2-7,TGTGCCAGCAGTTCCGACCCATCCTACGAGCAGTACTTC,CASSSDPSYEQYF
-,few,TRBV6-1,TRBJ1-4,TGTGCCAGCAGTGCGCGAGGACAGCTTAATGAAAAACTGTTTTTT,CASSARGQLNEKLFF
TRBD1,few,TRBV20-1,TRBJ1-2,TGCAGTGCTCCAGATGACAGGGAATTCAACACCTTC,CSAPDDREFNTF
-,few,TRBV25-1,TRBJ1-6,TGTGCCAGCACCCACAGGGTCTATAATTCACCCCTCCACTTT,CASTHRVYNSPLHF
TRBD2,few,TRBV12-3/TRBV12-4,TRBJ2-3,TGTGCCAGCAGTCCCTTCCTAGCGGGGGGCCAGTATTTT,CASSPFLAGGQYF
-,-,TRBV20-1,TRBJ1-2,TGCAGTGCTCTCTCGGACCGTTATGGCTACACCTTC,CSALSDRYGYTF
-,-,TRBV18,TRBJ2-7,TGTGCCAGCTTACAGGGAGGGGACTACGAGCAGTACTTC,CASLQGGDYEQYF
-,-,TRBV6-5,TRBJ1-3,TGTGCCAGCACTTCCGGCATACGAGCAGGAAACACCATATATTTT,CASTSGIRAGNTIYF
TRBD1,few,TRBV7-9,TRBJ1-2,TGTGCCAGCAGCTTGGGCCAGGGGGCTGCTGGCTACACCTTC,CASSLGQGAAGYTF
TRBD1,-,TRBV5-6,TRBJ2-5,TGTGCCAGCAGCGGACCGGGACAGCGCAAAGAGACCCAGTACTTC,CASSGPGQRKETQYF
TRBD1,few,TRBV4-1,TRBJ1-6,TGCGCCTGGCAGGGGGTCAATTCACCCCTCCACTTT,CAWQGVNSPLHF
-,-,TRBV2,TRBJ1-4,TGTGCCAGCACCCTTTGGACGGGGAATGAAAAACTGTTTTTT,CASTLWTGNEKLFF
-,-,TRBV12-3/TRBV12-4,TRBJ2-3,TGTGCCAGCAGTCCCGACACAGATACGCAGTATTTT,CASSPDTDTQYF
-,-,TRBV12-3/TRBV12-4,TRBJ1-2,TGTGCCAGCAGTATAGCCGGGACCGACCTCTATGGCTACACCTTC,CASSIAGTDLYGYTF
TRBD2,few,TRBV20-1,TRBJ2-5,TGCAGTGCTAGTCTAGCGGGGGGTCAAGAGACCCAGTACTTC,CSASLAGGQETQYF
-,once,TRBV5-1,TRBJ1-1,TGCGCCAGCAGCACAGGACTTGGGACTGAAGCTTTCTTT,CASSTGLGTEAFF
-,few,TRBV7-9,TRBJ2-6,TGTGCCAGCAGCTCGATCTCTGGGGCCAACGTCCTGACTTTC,CASSSISGANVLTF
-,-,TRBV5-1,TRBJ1-1,TGCGCCAGCAGCTTGGAATCGGTGAACACTGAAGCTTTCTTT,CASSLESVNTEAFF
TRBD1,-,TRBV11-1,TRBJ2-7,TGTGCCAGCAGCTTAGCTCGTAACGGACAGGGACACTACTACGAGCAGTACTTC,CASSLARNGQGHYYEQYF
-,-,TRBV4-1,TRBJ2-7,TGCGCCAGCAGCCAAGGGTCAGAGGGAGACGAGCAGTACTTC,CASSQGSEGDEQYF
-,many,TRBV29-1,TRBJ2-3,TGCAGCGTTCTCCGGGACACTAGCACAGATACGCAGTATTTT,CSVLRDTSTDTQYF
-,once,TRBV28,TRBJ2-7,TGTGCCAGCCTGGGACCTCTCGAGAACGAGCAGTACTTC,CASLGPLENEQYF
TRBD1,-,TRBV20-1,TRBJ1-1,TGCAGTGCCAGGGTCCCGGGACAGAATGACGCTTTCTTT,CSARVPGQNDAFF